What follows are 20 T cell receptor beta chains derived from one specimen sequenced in a study of tumor and adjacent non-tumor tissue in lung cancer. TCRbeta libraries were built with three rounds of nested PCR, modified from ARM-PCR. MiXCR, run by TCRdb on the multiplex PCR reads, gives a single entry per CDR3 protein. The repertoire has tens of thousands of distinct CDR3 sequences, around 64% of them found once; the top ten carry 18%. The template was RNA from unsorted bulk tissue. The sample comprised lung tumor tissue. The receptors shown here come from a man between 60 and 75 years old with non-small cell lung cancer.

The chain's CDR3 is CASSYCGQTNGYTF. CDR3 nucleotide sequence: TGTGCCAGCAGCTATTGCGGACAGACGAATGGCTACACCTTC. The chain combines TRBV12-3 or TRBV12-4 with TRBJ1-2, with D possibly being TRBD1 (6 bases). V lost 6 bases to trimming and J lost 6 bases, with 17 bases between them. This CDR3 comprises 14 residues.

Notes on this clonotype: At one of its ends the junction is not consistent with the germline gene, which may arise from a read error. The chain employs TRBV4-1 and TRBJ1-5; D remains ambiguous. This CDR3 has 15 residues. Germline CDR1 and CDR2: MGHRA and YSYEKL. This chain's CDR3 is CASSQDAGSNQAQHF. Here the CDR3 DNA reads TGCGCCAGCAGCCAAGACGCTGGGAGCAATCAGGCCCAGCACTTT.

Comments on this clonotype: A much larger clonotype is one base distant, so this may be a read error. The chain employs TRBV16 and TRBJ2-2; the D is unclear. The CDR3 covers 13 residues. Germline lookup yields CDR1 KGHSY and CDR2 FQNENV. Trimming stripped 6 bases from V and 2 bases from J, with 7 bases between. The CDR3 DNA sequence: TGTGCCAGCAGTCAAAGAAACACCGGGGAGCTGTTTTTT. Translating gives CASSQRNTGELFF.

The CDR3 DNA reads TGTGCCAGCAGCTTCGGCGGGGGCCGGATTGAAGCTTTCTTT. It is translated as CASSFGGGRIEAFF. The chain combines TRBV11-2 with TRBJ1-1; D may be TRBD1 (6 bases). Trimming stripped 3 bases from V and 7 bases from J, with 15 bases between. Germline values: CDR1 SGHAT, CDR2 FQNNGV. The CDR3 extends over 14 amino acids.

The chain carries TRBV4-3 and TRBJ2-7; 9 nucleotides match TRBD2. This CDR3 region has 17 residues. Germline lookup yields CDR1 LGHNA and CDR2 YSLEER. DNA for the CDR3: TGCGTCAACAGCCGGGGTAGCGGGAGCGACTCTACCTACGAGCAGTACTTC. Its translation is CVNSRGSGSDSTYEQYF.

The V gene is TRBV7-9, the J gene TRBJ1-2, with D perhaps matching TRBD1 (6 bases). V was trimmed by 8 bases and J by 3 bases, leaving 13 bases between them. This CDR3 contains 13 residues. The germline gives CDR1 SEHNR, CDR2 FQNEAQ (reference sequence). CDR3 protein: CASEGGPDYGYTF. CDR3 coding DNA: TGTGCCAGCGAGGGGGGTCCCGACTATGGCTACACCTTC.

Details on this clonotype: At one end, the junction sequence differs from germline, possibly due to a read error. The CDR3 loop is CASSSPTGSYNVQFF. The CDR3 coding sequence is TGTGCCAGTAGCTCCCCGACAGGGTCCTACAATGTGCAGTTCTTC. The chain recombines TRBV11-1 with TRBJ2-1; 7 nucleotides agree with TRBD1. Germline lookup yields CDR1 SGHAT and CDR2 FQDESV (reference sequence). This CDR3 is built from 15 residues. The variable domain in full, completed from reference TRBV11-1 and TRBJ2-1, reads EAEVAQSPRYKITEKSQAVAFWCDPISGHATLYWYRQILGQGPELLVQFQDESVVDDSQLPKDRFSAERLKGVDSTLKIQPAELGDSAMYLCASSSPTGSYNVQFFGPGTRLTVL.

Remarks on this clonotype: Being one base from a much bigger clone, this may be a read error. No conserved phenylalanine or tryptophan ends this CDR3, so it is likely a read error. CDR3 DNA: TGCAGTGCTAGAGTCGGGACAGGATATAATTCACCCCTCCACTCT. This translates into CSARVGTGYNSPLHS. This chain links TRBV20-1 with TRBJ1-6, with TRBD1 matching over 8 bases. J was trimmed by 4 bases and V by 1 base; bases with no gene match: 3. CDR3 length: 15 amino acids. In germline, CDR1 is DFQATT, CDR2 SNEGSKA (reference sequence).

This clonotype was observed at least ten times. The chain employs TRBV30 and TRBJ2-7; D is unresolved. This CDR3 region has 14 residues. Germline loops: CDR1 GTSNPN, CDR2 SVGIG (reference sequence). The V end lost 2 bases, the J end lost 0 bases, and 11 bases lay between the germline ends. The CDR3 DNA sequence: TGTGCCTGGAGTCCGCAGCGACGCTCCTACGAGCAGTACTTC. Its translation: CAWSPQRRSYEQYF.

Comments on this clonotype: This clone may be a read error of a much larger clone one base away. The genes are TRBV5-6 and TRBJ2-2; either TRBD1 or TRBD2 may supply D (5 bases each). The CDR3 totals 14 residues. V shed 5 bases and J shed 6 bases, with 14 bases lying between them. Germline V CDR1 and CDR2: SGHDT, YYEEEE. The CDR3 nucleotides are TGTGCCAGCAGTGGGGGTCCTTTTCCCGGGGAGCTGTTTTTT. Translation: CASSGGPFPGELFF.

For this clonotype: A much larger clone lies a single base off, so this may be a read error. The chain couples TRBV28 to TRBJ2-1; 9 nucleotides align to TRBD2. Per the germline V gene, CDR1 is MDHEN and CDR2 is SYDVKM. The CDR3 contains 19 residues. The CDR3 protein is CASSFSRRTSASSYNGQFF. CDR3 sequence (DNA): TGTGCCAGCAGTTTTAGCCGAAGGACTAGCGCGAGCTCCTACAATGGGCAGTTCTTC. Full variable domain (rest looked up from reference TRBV28 and TRBJ2-1): DVKVTQSSRYLVKRTGEKVFLECVQDMDHENMFWYRQDPGLGLRLIYFSYDVKMKEKGDIPEGYSVSREKKERFSLILESASTNQTSMYLCASSFSRRTSASSYNGQFFGPGTRLTVL.

The V call is TRBV28, the J call TRBJ1-1, with a possible D match to TRBD1 (5 bases). Per the germline V gene, CDR1 is MDHEN and CDR2 is SYDVKM. This CDR3 contains 17 residues. The V end was cut by 5 bases, the J end by 6 bases, with 25 bases between. The DNA of the CDR3 is TGTGCCAGCAGTACTCCTGCATTGGGGGAGTCACAAGCTGAAGCTTTCTTT. Amino acids: CASSTPALGESQAEAFF.

This clonotype was recorded only once. The chain is built from TRBV6-5 and TRBJ2-3, with unresolved D. CDR1 is MNHEY and CDR2 is SVGAGI in the germline V gene. The CDR3 contains 12 residues. The CDR3 protein is CVCSHSRDTQYF. The CDR3 DNA is TGTGTCTGCAGCCACAGTAGGGATACGCAGTATTTT.

This chain links TRBV5-5 with TRBJ2-3, with D possibly matching TRBD1 (5 bases). V lost 5 bases, J lost 0 bases, and 10 bases lay in between. The CDR3 has 14 amino acids. The germline V gene has CDR1 SGHKS and CDR2 YYEKEE (reference sequence). DNA of the CDR3: TGTGCCAGCAGTCTACAGGTCAGCACAGATACGCAGTATTTT. This codes for CASSLQVSTDTQYF.

In the case of this clonotype: Mismatch with germline at one junction end may stem from a read error. The CDR3: CVSSSGLYWELFF. Written as DNA, the CDR3 is TGTGTCAGCAGCTCCGGACTGTACTGGGAGCTGTTTTTC. V gene TRBV11-1 combines with J gene TRBJ2-2, with a tentative D call TRBD2 (5 bases). Germline-derived CDR1 and CDR2 are SGHAT and FQDESV (reference sequence). This CDR3 is built from 13 residues.

As concerns this clonotype: The germline gene is not matched at one end of the junction; a read error may be the cause. This chain joins TRBV6-6 and TRBJ2-1; D remains unclear. This CDR3 has 16 residues. Germline V gene data show CDR1 as MNHNY and CDR2 as SVGAGI (reference sequence). The CDR3 region is CVSSYHRQARIDEQFF. DNA for the CDR3: TGTGTCAGCAGTTACCACAGACAAGCTCGTATAGATGAGCAGTTCTTC.

This clonotype was detected many times. V gene TRBV6-5 combines with J gene TRBJ2-1; 15 bases align to TRBD2. Per the germline V gene, CDR1 is MNHEY and CDR2 is SVGAGI. Trimming took 6 bases from V and 7 from J; bases not matched to a gene: 4. The CDR3 loop spans 15 amino acids. The CDR3 nucleotides read TGTGCCAGCAGGCAAGGGACTAGCGGGAGGAATGAGCAGTTCTTC. The encoded protein is CASRQGTSGRNEQFF.

There are many counts of this clonotype. The chain has TRBV13 and TRBJ2-3, with 13 bases fitting TRBD2. This CDR3 is built from 19 residues. Germline CDR1 is PRHDT and CDR2 is FYEKMQ (reference sequence). The ends lost 3 bases at V and 0 bases at J; junction bases unmatched: 9. The CDR3 DNA is TGTGCCAGCAGCTTGACGACTAGCGGGGGGACCACTAGCACAGATACGCAGTATTTT. Translation: CASSLTTSGGTTSTDTQYF.

To note about this clonotype: One end of the junction is discordant with germline, which a read error may explain. The chain joins TRBV5-6 to TRBJ2-1; TRBD2 is a possible D gene (6 bases). This CDR3 comprises 18 residues. CDR1 is SGHDT, CDR2 YYEEEE, per germline. The CDR3 region is CASSSGEVRRRAYNEQFF. The CDR3, as DNA: TGTGCCAGTAGCTCTGGGGAGGTGAGGAGGAGGGCCTACAATGAGCAGTTCTTC.

This clonotype was seen repeatedly, ten times or more. The chain couples TRBV5-1 to TRBJ2-1, with TRBD2 matching 10 bases. The CDR3 contains 15 residues. The germline gives CDR1 SGHRS, CDR2 YFSETQ. Losses at the gene ends were 2 bases for V and 5 bases for J; bases not matched to a gene: 4. The CDR3 region has the DNA TGCGCCAGCAGCTTTCTAGCGGGAGTCAACAATGAGCAGTTCTTC. It yields the protein CASSFLAGVNNEQFF.